This T cell receptor beta chain emerged from a study of blood T cell repertoires in COVID-19. Looking at the study overall: Donors in the United States, Italy and Spain gave samples during acute or convalescent COVID-19. PBMCs, B-cell-depleted T cells, or T cells provided the cDNA or gDNA that made up the material.

V gave up 2 bases and J gave up 0 bases; unmatched junction bases: 9. Germline V gives CDR1 GTSNPN, CDR2 SVGIG (reference sequence). The CDR3 consists of 16 residues. Authors' processing steps: Amplification of reference gene primers provided the estimated nucleated cell counts. Some clones are missing from TCRdb's copy, which holds only in-frame ones; the method was immunoSEQ multiplex PCR. The V and J calls and clone size are taken from that table; D and trimming were inferred from the DNA. The sample consists of over 250,000 clones, approximately 83% of them appearing once. The chain links TRBV30 to TRBJ1-2, with 7 bases aligning to TRBD1. The sample comprised peripheral blood. The receptor's source is a woman aged 70-85 years with acute or convalescent COVID-19. The CDR3 reads CAWSPRQGRANYGYTF. The CDR3 nucleotides read TGTGCCTGGAGTCCACGACAGGGAAGGGCTAACTATGGCTACACCTTC.